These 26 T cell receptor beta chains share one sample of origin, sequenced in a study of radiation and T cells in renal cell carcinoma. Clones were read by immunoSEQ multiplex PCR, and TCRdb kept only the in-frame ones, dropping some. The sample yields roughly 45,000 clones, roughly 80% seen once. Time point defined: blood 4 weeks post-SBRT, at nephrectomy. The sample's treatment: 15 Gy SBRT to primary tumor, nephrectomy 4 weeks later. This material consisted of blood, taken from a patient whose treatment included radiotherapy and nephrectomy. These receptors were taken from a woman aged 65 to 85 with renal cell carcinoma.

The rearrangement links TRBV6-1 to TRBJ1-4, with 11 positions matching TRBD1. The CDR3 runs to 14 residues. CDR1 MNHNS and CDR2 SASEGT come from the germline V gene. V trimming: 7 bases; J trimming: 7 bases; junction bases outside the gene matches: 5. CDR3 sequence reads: CASTGTGGGEKLFF. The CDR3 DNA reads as TGTGCCAGCACCGGGACAGGGGGTGGTGAAAAACTGTTTTTT.

The CDR3 spells CASSVDSTDTQYF. The CDR3 DNA follows: TGTGCCAGCAGCGTCGACAGCACAGATACGCAGTATTTT. The chain is built from TRBV9 and TRBJ2-3; D unclear. Per germline, CDR1 SGDLS and CDR2 YYNGEE. Trimming took off 2 bases at V and 0 bases at J, with 4 bases between the two ends. The length of the CDR3 is 13 residues.

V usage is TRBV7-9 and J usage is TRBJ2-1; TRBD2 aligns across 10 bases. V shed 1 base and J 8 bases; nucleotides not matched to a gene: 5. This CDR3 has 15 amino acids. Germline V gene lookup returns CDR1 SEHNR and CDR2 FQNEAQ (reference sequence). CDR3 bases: TGTGCCAGCAGCTTAGGTCTAGCGGGAGCACATGAGCAGTTCTTC. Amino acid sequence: CASSLGLAGAHEQFF.

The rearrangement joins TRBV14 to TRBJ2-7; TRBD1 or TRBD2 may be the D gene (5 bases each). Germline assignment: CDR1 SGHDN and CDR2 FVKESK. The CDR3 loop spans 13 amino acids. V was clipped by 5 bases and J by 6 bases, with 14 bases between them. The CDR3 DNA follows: TGTGCCAGCAGCAGCCGGGGCCTCAGCGAGCAGTACTTC. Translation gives CASSSRGLSEQYF.

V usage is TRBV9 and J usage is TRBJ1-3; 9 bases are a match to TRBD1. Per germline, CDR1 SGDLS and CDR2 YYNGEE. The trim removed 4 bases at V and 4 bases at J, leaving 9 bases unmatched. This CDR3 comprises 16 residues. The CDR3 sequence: CASSPRTGVVGNTIYF. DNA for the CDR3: TGTGCCAGCAGCCCACGGACAGGGGTTGTCGGAAACACCATATATTTT.

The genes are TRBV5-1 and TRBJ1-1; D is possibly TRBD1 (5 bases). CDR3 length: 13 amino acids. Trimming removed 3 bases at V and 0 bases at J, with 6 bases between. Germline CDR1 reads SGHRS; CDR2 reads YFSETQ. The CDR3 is CASSWDLNTEAFF. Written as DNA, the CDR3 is TGCGCCAGCAGCTGGGACTTGAACACTGAAGCTTTCTTT.

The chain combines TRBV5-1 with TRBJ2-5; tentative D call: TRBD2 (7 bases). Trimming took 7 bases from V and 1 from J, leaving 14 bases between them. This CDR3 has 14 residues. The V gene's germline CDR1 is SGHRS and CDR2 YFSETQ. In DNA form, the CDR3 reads TGCGCCAGCGGTCCGGGGGGCCTCCAAGAGACCCAGTACTTC. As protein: CASGPGGLQETQYF.

The CDR3 reads CSARGQPQHF. The CDR3 DNA sequence: TGCAGTGCTAGGGGGCAGCCCCAGCATTTT. The V gene is TRBV20-1, the J gene TRBJ1-5, with unresolved D. CDR1 and CDR2 from the germline V gene are DFQATT and SNEGSKA (reference sequence). V shed 3 bases and J shed 7 bases, with 4 bases lying between them. The length of the CDR3 is 10 residues.

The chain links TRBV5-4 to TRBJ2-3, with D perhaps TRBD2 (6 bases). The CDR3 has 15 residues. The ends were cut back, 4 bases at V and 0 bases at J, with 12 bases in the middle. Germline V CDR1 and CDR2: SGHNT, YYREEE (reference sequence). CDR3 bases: TGTGCCAGCAGCACCCCTAGCGATAGCACAGATACGCAGTATTTT. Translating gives CASSTPSDSTDTQYF.

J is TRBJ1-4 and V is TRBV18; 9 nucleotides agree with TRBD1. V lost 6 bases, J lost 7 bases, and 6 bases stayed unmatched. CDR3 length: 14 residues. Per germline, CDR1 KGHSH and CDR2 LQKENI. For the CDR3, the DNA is TGTGCCAGCTCTCCGGGACAGGGACGTGAAAAACTGTTTTTT. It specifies CASSPGQGREKLFF.

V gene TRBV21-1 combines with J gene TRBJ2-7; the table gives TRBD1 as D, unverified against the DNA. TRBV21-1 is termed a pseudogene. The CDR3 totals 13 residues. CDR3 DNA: TGTGCCAGCAGCAAGGCACCCCTTTACGAGCAGTACTTC. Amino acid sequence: CASSKAPLYEQYF.

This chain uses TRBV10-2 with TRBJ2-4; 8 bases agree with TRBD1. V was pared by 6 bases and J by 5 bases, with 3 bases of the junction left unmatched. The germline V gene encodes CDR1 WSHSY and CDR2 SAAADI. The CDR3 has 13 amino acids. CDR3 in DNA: TGCGCCAGCAGAGGGACAGGTGAAAACATTCAGTACTTC. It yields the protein CASRGTGENIQYF.

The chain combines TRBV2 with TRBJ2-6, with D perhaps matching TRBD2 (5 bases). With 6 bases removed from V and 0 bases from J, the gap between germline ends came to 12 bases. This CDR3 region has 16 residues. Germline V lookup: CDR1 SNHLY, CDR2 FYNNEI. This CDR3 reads CASSYSGGSGANVLTF. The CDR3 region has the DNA TGTGCCAGCAGCTACAGCGGCGGCTCTGGGGCCAACGTCCTGACTTTC.

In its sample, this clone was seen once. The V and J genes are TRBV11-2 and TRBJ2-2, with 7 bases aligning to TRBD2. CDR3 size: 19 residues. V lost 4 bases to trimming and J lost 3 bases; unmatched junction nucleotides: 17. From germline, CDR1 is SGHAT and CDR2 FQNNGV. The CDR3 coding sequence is TGTGCCAGCAGCTCCCGGCGGCTAGCGGCAGAGGGGCACACCGGGGAGCTGTTTTTT. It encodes CASSSRRLAAEGHTGELFF.

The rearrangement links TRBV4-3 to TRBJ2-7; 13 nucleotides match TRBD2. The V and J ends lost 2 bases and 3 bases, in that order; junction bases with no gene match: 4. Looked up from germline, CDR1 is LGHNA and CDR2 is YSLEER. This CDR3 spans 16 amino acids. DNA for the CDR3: TGCGCCAGCAGCCAAAGCTGGACTAGCGGGAGCTACGAGCAGTACTTC. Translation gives CASSQSWTSGSYEQYF.

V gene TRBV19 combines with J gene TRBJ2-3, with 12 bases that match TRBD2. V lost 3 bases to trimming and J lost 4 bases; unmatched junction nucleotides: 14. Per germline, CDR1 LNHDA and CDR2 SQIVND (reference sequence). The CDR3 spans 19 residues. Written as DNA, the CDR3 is TGTGCCAGTAGTATGATTCATCCTAGCGGGAGGGAATACGCAGATACGCAGTATTTT. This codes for CASSMIHPSGREYADTQYF.

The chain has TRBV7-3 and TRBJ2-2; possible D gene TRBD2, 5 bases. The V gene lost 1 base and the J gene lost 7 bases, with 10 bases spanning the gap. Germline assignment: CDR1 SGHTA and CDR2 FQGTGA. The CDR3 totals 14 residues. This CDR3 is CASSLSLASGELFF. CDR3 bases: TGTGCCAGCAGCTTAAGCCTAGCTAGCGGGGAGCTGTTTTTT. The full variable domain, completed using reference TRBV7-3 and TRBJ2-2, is GAGVSQTPSNKVTEKGKYVELRCDPISGHTALYWYRQSLGQGPEFLIYFQGTGAADDSGLPNDRFFAVRPEGSVSTLKIQRTERGDSAVYLCASSLSLASGELFFGEGSRLTVL.

The CDR3 DNA reads TGCGCCAGCAGCCAAGCCACCGGGACTACCCTTTACAATGAGCAGTTCTTC. Translated: CASSQATGTTLYNEQFF. The rearrangement uses TRBV4-3 and TRBJ2-1, with TRBD2 matching 7 bases. Germline CDR1 is LGHNA and CDR2 is YSLEER. The V gene end was trimmed by 1 base and the J gene end by 4 bases; junction bases not matched to a gene: 10. The CDR3 has 17 amino acids.

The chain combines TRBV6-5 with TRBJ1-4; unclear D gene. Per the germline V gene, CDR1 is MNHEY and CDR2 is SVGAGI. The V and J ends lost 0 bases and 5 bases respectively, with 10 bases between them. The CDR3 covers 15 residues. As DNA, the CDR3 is TGTGCCAGCAGTTACTCGAATGGCGCAAATGAAAAACTGTTTTTT. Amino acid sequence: CASSYSNGANEKLFF.

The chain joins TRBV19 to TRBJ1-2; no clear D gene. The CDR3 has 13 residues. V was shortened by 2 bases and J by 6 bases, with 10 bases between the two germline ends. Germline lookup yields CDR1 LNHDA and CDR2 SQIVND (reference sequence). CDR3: CASSIMREHGYTF. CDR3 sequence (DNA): TGTGCCAGTAGTATAATGCGGGAGCATGGCTACACCTTC.

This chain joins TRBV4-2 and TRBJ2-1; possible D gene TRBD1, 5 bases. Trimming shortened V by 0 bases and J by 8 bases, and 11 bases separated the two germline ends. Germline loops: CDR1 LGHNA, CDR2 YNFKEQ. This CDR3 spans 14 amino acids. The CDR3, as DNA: TGTGCCAGCAGCCAAGACAGGGATCTCTATGAGCAGTTCTTC. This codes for CASSQDRDLYEQFF.

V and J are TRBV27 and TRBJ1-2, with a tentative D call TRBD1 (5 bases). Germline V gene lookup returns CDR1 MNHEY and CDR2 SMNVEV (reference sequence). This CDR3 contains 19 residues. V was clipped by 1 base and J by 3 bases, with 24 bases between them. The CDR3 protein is CASSLFPPGPQSLYYGYTF. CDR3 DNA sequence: TGTGCCAGCAGTTTATTCCCTCCGGGACCTCAGAGCCTCTACTATGGCTACACCTTC.

The CDR3 spells CASSSGPIGYTF. Written as DNA, the CDR3 is TGTGCCAGCAGTTCAGGGCCTATTGGCTACACCTTC. The chain couples TRBV6-5 to TRBJ1-2; a possible D gene is TRBD1 (5 bases). With 4 bases removed from V and 7 bases from J, the gap between germline ends came to 10 bases. Germline V lookup: CDR1 MNHEY, CDR2 SVGAGI. The CDR3 extends over 12 amino acids.

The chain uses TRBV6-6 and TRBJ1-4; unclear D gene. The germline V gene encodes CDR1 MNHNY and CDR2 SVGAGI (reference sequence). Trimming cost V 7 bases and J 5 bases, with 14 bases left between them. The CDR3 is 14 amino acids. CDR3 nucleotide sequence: TGTGCCAGCACCTCTGGCAGCGGGAATGAAAAACTGTTTTTT. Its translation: CASTSGSGNEKLFF.

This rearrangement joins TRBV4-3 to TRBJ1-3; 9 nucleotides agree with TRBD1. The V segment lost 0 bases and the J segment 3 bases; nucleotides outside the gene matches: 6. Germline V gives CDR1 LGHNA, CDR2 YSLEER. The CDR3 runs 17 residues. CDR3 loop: CASSQDQQGAYGNTIYF. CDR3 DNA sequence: TGCGCCAGCAGCCAAGATCAACAGGGGGCATATGGAAACACCATATATTTT.

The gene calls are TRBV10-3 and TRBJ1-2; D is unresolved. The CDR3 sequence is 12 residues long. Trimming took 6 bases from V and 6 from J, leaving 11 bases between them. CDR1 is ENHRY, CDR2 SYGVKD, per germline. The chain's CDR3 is CAIRKTGNGYTF. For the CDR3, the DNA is TGTGCCATCAGAAAGACGGGAAATGGCTACACCTTC.